One T cell receptor (beta chain) is described in this entry. Its antigen has not been determined. The CDR3 goes on 3 residues after the read ends, and that part is filled in from the germline J gene. The data stem from a study of T cells in women clearing cervical HPV infection (dated by TCRdb to the late 2010s). At the level of the whole study: The cases were fewer than 30 women with histologically confirmed HPV16-related CIN3 or worse, and 2 of these cases were invasive cancers. Controls were around 25 women whose single incident HPV16 infection cleared within 12 months without precancer or cancer developing. Blood from cases was collected at the visit where the lesion was first found, while blood from controls was collected once the infection could no longer be detected. For cases, the median interval between lesion detection and blood sampling was roughly 140 days, with an interquartile range of roughly 85 to 210 days. Since only a few of the women had HLA typing available, the possibility that HLA type was acting as a confounder could not be ruled out. An exploratory proof-of-principle case-control study, nested within the Guanacaste HPV Natural History Study in Costa Rica, was conducted to compare TCR repertoires across cervical HPV16 outcomes. Cases and controls were matched on year of sample collection and on age within five years. Cases had a median age of approximately 34 years and controls had a median age of about 41, with no significant differences in baseline characteristics. The parent cohort enrolled 10,000 to 11,000 women aged 18 or older in Guanacaste, Costa Rica, in about 1992 to 1995 and followed the women for roughly seven years. Quality controls consisted of five blinded duplicates per group, for a total of roughly 60 samples made up of roughly 50 participants and ten or so replicates.

CDR1 and CDR2, looked up from the germline V gene, are MGHRA and YSYEKL. V was cut back by 2 bases and J by 6 bases, leaving a gap of 6 bases between them. The CDR3 measures 12 amino acids from cysteine to phenylalanine. The DNA covers only part of the CDR3, 27 bases in frame from base 1. General findings and caveats noted by the study authors: Cases had lower TRBV6-7 relative abundance than controls (about 0.1% versus 0.15%; Bonferroni P = 0.0008). Because T-cell numbers per sample were unknown, differences in richness could reflect varying T-cell content rather than repertoire biology. Across sequencing depths, CIN3+ cases showed significantly higher TCR repertoire richness than controls, but evenness did not differ between the groups. The cross-sectional design could not show whether the associations came before the infection or were a result of it, and neither effector/memory subsets nor HPV-specific T cells were isolated. Random forest classifiers combining richness and V gene abundances distinguished cases from controls with an estimated AUC of roughly 0.83.

Every participant had a single incident cervical HPV16 infection, and prevalent HPV16 infections were excluded. Cervical HPV DNA was detected with MY09/MY11 PCR, and genotyping was done by dot-blot hybridization. Fifteen mL of heparinized blood were centrifuged, and the buffy coat was aliquoted, frozen at -30°C, then stored at -80°C. QIAGEN kits were used to extract genomic DNA from the buffy coat specimens. Using the immunoSEQ assay, multiplex PCR amplified TCR beta CDR3 regions from an average of approximately 1.1 ug of genomic DNA per sample. The assay corrected primer bias using a complete synthetic TCR repertoire to establish an amplification baseline. The amplicons were sequenced on the Illumina platform. In the authors' own workflow: Sequence errors were corrected by clustering with frequency ratios and a modified nearest-neighbor algorithm, and the sequences were then analyzed in the immunoSEQ Analyzer using IMGT gene definitions. At each rarefaction depth, TCR richness and evenness were averaged across 20 rarefaction repeats, and samples with fewer sequences than that depth were excluded. Relative abundances of V, D and J genes were compared between groups using Wilcoxon rank sum tests, with FDR correction applied. An intraclass correlation of about 96% for TCR richness and an average of roughly 76% across some 66 gene segments were obtained from the blinded duplicates. Sourced from immuneACCESS, this table was stored by TCRdb with only in-frame sequences that have V and J called. A share of the clones is absent; for the studies checked, an unresolved V gene accounts for under half, and the remainder has no known explanation. V and J calls and clone size are those listed in that table; D and trimming were worked out from the DNA. The record for this sample contains 40,000 to 55,000 clones. Clones ranked in the top ten supply approximately 0.98% of the sample.

The chain is encoded by TRBV4-1 joined to TRBJ2-3, with an unclear D gene assignment. This TCR came from a woman aged 18-69 years with a cervical HPV16 infection that either progressed to CIN3+ or cleared (not recorded which). Specimen: blood buffy coat. CDR3 region: CASSQNGDTQYF. CDR3 bases read: TGCGCCAGCAGCCAAAACGGGGATACG.